Listed below are T cell receptor beta chains from one sample, sequenced in a study of T cell repertoires in cytomegalovirus infection. TCRdb re-analysed the reads in MiXCR, keeping a single row per CDR3 protein. The sample shows around 280,000 distinct CDR3 sequences, roughly an eighth of them seen only once. The sample comprised PBMCs. Source of these receptors: a human donor in good health (CMV status not recorded). Some clones in this sample may be carry-over from other donors' samples. Each CDR3 is given with its conserved first and last residue. A D gene is named only where the DNA matches it firmly. Clone size is given for some rows only: seen once, a few or many times, or a class if the clone is expanded.

V	J	D	size	CDR3	DNA
TRBV29-1	TRBJ1-1	NA	few	CSVEVGMNTEAFF	TGCAGCGTTGAAGTGGGAATGAACACTGAAGCTTTCTTT
TRBV7-9	TRBJ1-2	TRBD1	few	CASSSHRQGNYGYTF	TGTGCCAGCAGCTCCCACCGACAGGGAAACTATGGCTACACCTTC
TRBV7-2	TRBJ2-1	TRBD2	many	CASSLVGSGIGSNEQFF	TGTGCCAGCAGCTTAGTTGGTAGCGGGATAGGTTCAAATGAGCAGTTCTTC
TRBV27	TRBJ2-6	NA	many	CASSYGTGANVLTF	TGTGCCAGCAGTTATGGGACTGGGGCCAACGTCCTGACTTTC
TRBV7-2	TRBJ2-5	NA	many	CASSRLRETQYF	TGTGCCAGCAGCCGCCTGAGGGAGACCCAGTACTTC
TRBV7-9	TRBJ2-7	NA	NA	CASSFRMTGGRNEQYF	TGTGCCAGCAGCTTCCGAATGACCGGGGGTAGGAACGAGCAGTACTTC
TRBV29-1	TRBJ2-7	NA	NA	CSVDGVEGTVYEQYF	TGCAGCGTTGACGGGGTGGAGGGAACGGTCTACGAGCAGTACTTC
TRBV4-1	TRBJ2-5	TRBD2	many	CASSQGLAGALQETQYF	TGCGCCAGCAGCCAAGGACTAGCGGGGGCCCTTCAAGAGACCCAGTACTTC
TRBV5-4	TRBJ2-3	NA	NA	CASSLRGLRDTQYF	TGTGCCAGCAGCTTGCGCGGGCTCCGGGATACGCAGTATTTT
TRBV11-2	TRBJ2-3	NA	NA	CASSFGLGGTSTDTQYF	TGTGCCAGCAGCTTCGGCCTGGGCGGGACTAGCACAGATACGCAGTATTTT
TRBV28	TRBJ2-7	TRBD2	many	CASSQLAGGPYEQYF	TGTGCCAGCAGCCAACTAGCGGGAGGACCCTACGAGCAGTACTTC
TRBV2	TRBJ1-2	NA	few	CASSELPNYGYTF	TGTGCCAGCAGTGAACTTCCTAACTATGGCTACACCTTC
TRBV7-2	TRBJ1-5	TRBD1	many	CASSSGSTGNQPQHF	TGTGCCAGCAGCTCGGGGTCGACAGGGAATCAGCCCCAGCATTTT
TRBV19	TRBJ2-1	TRBD2	NA	CASSIVSGSFNEQFF	TGTGCCAGTAGTATAGTTAGCGGGAGTTTCAATGAGCAGTTCTTC
TRBV6-2/TRBV6-3	TRBJ2-7	TRBD1	NA	CASQDRLGYEQYF	TGTGCCAGCCAGGACAGGCTAGGGTACGAGCAGTACTTC
TRBV25-1	TRBJ2-7	NA	few	CASSGGLGEQYF	TGTGCCAGCAGTGGGGGCTTGGGGGAGCAGTACTTC
TRBV7-2	TRBJ2-7	NA	many	CASGAPYEQYF	TGTGCCAGCGGGGCGCCCTACGAGCAGTACTTC
TRBV28	TRBJ2-7	NA	few	CASSFPQVYEQYF	TGTGCCAGCAGTTTTCCGCAGGTCTACGAGCAGTACTTC
TRBV5-1	TRBJ2-2	NA	NA	CASSLVVPPGELFF	TGCGCCAGCAGCTTGGTGGTTCCACCCGGGGAGCTGTTTTTT
TRBV5-4	TRBJ2-5	TRBD2	NA	CASSLVLAGGKETQYF	TGTGCCAGCAGCTTGGTGTTAGCGGGAGGTAAAGAGACCCAGTACTTC
TRBV4-1	TRBJ2-6	NA	few	CASSQVWSGANVLTF	TGCGCCAGCAGCCAAGTTTGGTCTGGGGCCAACGTCCTGACTTTC
TRBV9	TRBJ2-5	TRBD2	NA	CASSVSGGRQETQYF	TGTGCCAGCAGCGTGAGCGGGGGGCGTCAAGAGACCCAGTACTTC
TRBV7-2	TRBJ2-7	TRBD1	many	CASSLGQGATYEQYF	TGTGCCAGCAGCCTGGGACAGGGGGCCACCTACGAGCAGTACTTC
TRBV12-3/TRBV12-4	TRBJ1-6	NA	many	CASSYKQSTWDNSPLHF	TGTGCCAGCAGTTACAAACAGAGTACTTGGGATAATTCACCCCTCCACTTT
TRBV19	TRBJ2-7	NA	many	CASSPRQARTGEQYF	TGTGCCAGTAGTCCCAGACAGGCAAGGACGGGCGAGCAGTACTTC
TRBV20-1	TRBJ1-1	NA	many	CSASGRGPSTEAFF	TGCAGTGCGAGTGGCCGGGGGCCTTCCACTGAAGCTTTCTTT
TRBV20-1	TRBJ2-5	NA	few	CSALSIEQETQYF	TGCAGTGCCCTATCCATAGAACAAGAGACCCAGTACTTC
TRBV7-9	TRBJ2-2	NA	few	CASSLNPGAGTGELFF	TGTGCCAGCAGCTTAAATCCGGGAGCGGGCACCGGGGAGCTGTTTTTT
TRBV20-1	TRBJ1-2	TRBD1	NA	CSARRTGADGYTF	TGCAGTGCTCGCCGGACAGGGGCGGATGGCTACACCTTC
TRBV25-1	TRBJ1-1	NA	NA	CASSDRWGGMTFF	TGTGCCAGCAGTGATCGCTGGGGAGGGATGACTTTCTTT
TRBV20-1	TRBJ2-7	NA	few	CSARGERGFPYEQYF	TGCAGTGCTAGAGGGGAAAGGGGGTTCCCATACGAGCAGTACTTC
TRBV4-1	TRBJ1-5	TRBD1	few	CASSQDSGTVRSQPQHF	TGCGCCAGCAGCCAAGATTCAGGGACAGTCAGGAGTCAGCCCCAGCATTTT
TRBV7-2	TRBJ2-3	NA	NA	CASSSGPLATQYF	TGTGCCAGCAGCTCCGGCCCCCTAGCTACGCAGTATTTT